In its sample, the clone carrying this TCR beta chain was seen a few times. This record belongs to a study of T cells after yellow fever vaccination. Germline CDR1 and CDR2: MNHEY and SVGEGT. After removal of 6 bases from V and 5 bases from J, the junction contained 6 bases not matched to a gene. The CDR3 runs 14 residues. In TCRdb, the 5' RACE reads were re-called with MiXCR into one record per CDR3 protein. Here the sample spans 400,000 or so distinct CDR3 sequences, over 5% being singletons. The clonotype was recovered from a man aged 30 to 39 who received the YFV17D yellow fever vaccine. Sequencing was performed on PBMCs, taken 5 days after the yellow fever booster vaccination. The chain joins TRBV6-2 or TRBV6-3 to TRBJ1-5; 8 bases agree with TRBD1. The CDR3 DNA sequence: TGTGCCAGCAGCCGGACAGGGAAGGATCAGCCCCAGCATTTT. It yields the protein CASSRTGKDQPQHF.